The 28 T cell receptor beta chains in this list originate from one sample, sequenced in a study of T cell responses to AZD1222 COVID-19 vaccine (dated by TCRdb to the early 2020s). Library creation used the immunoSEQ multiplex PCR assay. The table was pulled from immuneACCESS by TCRdb, which kept in-frame rearrangements only. Such tables lose some clones; where checked, under half of the loss comes from unresolved V genes, and the rest has no known cause. For this sample there are just over 150,000 clones; 75% to 90% appear just once. The top ten hold roughly 9.1% of the sample. In the paper's terms, the time point label means: about 28 days (+/-7) after the second vaccine dose. The source was peripheral blood, collected 28 days after the second AZD1222 dose. The receptor source for this set is an adult who received the AZD1222 COVID-19 vaccine.

The V call is TRBV5-6, the J call TRBJ2-5, with D tentatively TRBD1 (6 bases). The CDR3 is made up of 16 amino acids. CDR1 and CDR2 from the germline V gene are SGHDT and YYEEEE. V lost 3 bases and J 4 bases, leaving 19 bases between the germline ends. The CDR3 nucleotides are TGTGCCAGCAGCTCCCCTTTGGGCCAGGGGTTAGAGACCCAGTACTTC. It yields the protein CASSSPLGQGLETQYF.

This clone occurred once. This chain connects TRBV6-6 to TRBJ1-5; possible D gene TRBD1, 6 bases. The CDR3 runs 13 residues. Trimming pared 5 bases from V and 7 bases from J, leaving 12 bases between. The germline CDR1 and CDR2 sequences are MNHNY and SVGAGI (reference sequence). The CDR3 DNA reads as TGTGCCAGCAGTCCACAGGGCAGCCAGCCCCAGCATTTT. It translates to CASSPQGSQPQHF.

V usage is TRBV28 and J usage is TRBJ1-4; 9 bases align to TRBD1. Per germline, CDR1 MDHEN and CDR2 SYDVKM. Unmatched junction bases numbered 10, after V lost 6 bases and J lost 8 bases. CDR3 length: 15 residues. The CDR3 nucleotides read TGTGCCAGCAGACCTCCGGGACAGGGAAACGAAAAACTGTTTTTT. Translating it yields CASRPPGQGNEKLFF.

CDR3 in amino acids: CASSAQTVSGNTIYF. The DNA of the CDR3 is TGTGCCAGCAGCGCTCAGACAGTCTCTGGAAACACCATATATTTT. This chain joins TRBV5-7 and TRBJ1-3, with D tentatively TRBD1 (5 bases). TRBV5-7 is an ORF; its function is uncertain. CDR3 length: 15 amino acids. The ends were cut back, 4 bases at V and 0 bases at J, with 11 bases in the middle.

This chain links TRBV3-1 (or the pseudogene TRBV3-2) with TRBJ1-4; the D gene is possibly TRBD1 (6 bases). CDR1 LGHDT and CDR2 YNNKEL come from the germline V gene (reference sequence). The ends were cut back, 4 bases at V and 10 bases at J, with 10 bases in the middle. This CDR3 is built from 12 residues. CDR3: CASSLLGGKLFF. Here the CDR3 DNA reads TGTGCCAGCAGCCTCCTAGGGGGAAAACTGTTTTTT.

The genes are TRBV7-9 and TRBJ2-1; D is perhaps TRBD1 (6 bases). The CDR3 loop spans 14 amino acids. V gave up 5 bases and J gave up 9 bases, with 17 bases separating them. Germline V gene sequence: CDR1 SEHNR, CDR2 FQNEAQ (reference sequence). The CDR3 nucleotides read TGTGCCAGCAGCGCAGGGGTGACTACGTCTGAGCAGTTCTTC. Translated: CASSAGVTTSEQFF.

The chain has TRBV28 and TRBJ2-7; no clear D gene. CDR1 and CDR2 from the germline V gene are MDHEN and SYDVKM. The CDR3 totals 13 residues. Trimming removed 3 bases from V and 4 bases from J, with 10 bases in between. The CDR3 here is CASSLLGTYEQYF. The CDR3 region has the DNA TGTGCCAGCAGTTTGTTGGGTACGTACGAGCAGTACTTC.

The chain recombines TRBV4-1 with TRBJ2-1, with 11 bases identical to TRBD1. Germline V gives CDR1 MGHRA, CDR2 YSYEKL. V lost 1 base and J lost 9; bases outside the gene matches: 14. The CDR3 covers 18 residues. The CDR3 reads CASSQGQLTRDRGSEQFF. CDR3 bases: TGCGCCAGCAGCCAAGGCCAACTGACCCGGGACAGGGGGAGTGAGCAGTTCTTC.

The chain has TRBV7-9 and TRBJ1-6; a possible D gene is TRBD1 (5 bases). This CDR3 contains 15 residues. CDR1 SEHNR and CDR2 FQNEAQ come from the germline V gene (reference sequence). With 2 bases removed from V and 8 bases from J, the gap between germline ends came to 13 bases. The CDR3 nucleotides are TGTGCCAGCAGCTTAACGGCAGGGTCCGATTCACCCCTCCACTTT. It is translated as CASSLTAGSDSPLHF. Supplemented by reference TRBV7-9 and TRBJ1-6, the full variable domain reads DTGVSQNPRHKITKRGQNVTFRCDPISEHNRLYWYRQTLGQGPEFLTYFQNEAQLEKSRLLSDRFSAERPKGSFSTLEIQRTEQGDSAMYLCASSLTAGSDSPLHFGNGTRLTVT.

The chain combines TRBV28 with TRBJ1-2; a weak D match, TRBD1 (5 bases). CDR3 length: 15 residues. Germline V gene sequence: CDR1 MDHEN, CDR2 SYDVKM. Trimming left V 4 bases short and J 4 bases short, with 16 bases between. The CDR3 DNA reads TGTGCCAGCAGTTCCCTGATCGGGACTGGCTATGGCTACACCTTC. As protein: CASSSLIGTGYGYTF.

The rearrangement joins TRBV30 to TRBJ2-2, with TRBD1 identical over 8 bases. Germline V gives CDR1 GTSNPN, CDR2 SVGIG (reference sequence). Losses at the gene ends were 8 bases for V and 5 bases for J; bases not matched to a gene: 4. CDR3 length equals 12 residues. The CDR3 is CAGQGLTGELFF. CDR3 sequence (DNA): TGTGCCGGACAGGGTTTAACCGGGGAGCTGTTTTTT.

The rearrangement uses TRBV7-8 and TRBJ1-5; tentatively, D is TRBD1 (6 bases). With 6 bases removed from V and 7 bases from J, the gap between germline ends came to 13 bases. The CDR3 contains 13 residues. Germline loops: CDR1 SGHVS, CDR2 FQNEAQ. The CDR3 here is CASSGGGPQPQHF. CDR3 coding DNA: TGTGCCAGCAGTGGGGGGGGGCCCCAGCCCCAGCATTTT.

V is TRBV30 and J is TRBJ1-6; D gene uncertain. This CDR3 is 14 amino acids long. Germline CDR1 GTSNPN, CDR2 SVGIG (reference sequence). V was cut by 3 bases and J by 5 bases, with 11 bases left in between. This CDR3 reads CAWRVDPHNSPLHF. CDR3 sequence (DNA): TGTGCCTGGAGAGTGGATCCCCATAATTCACCCCTCCACTTT. Looking up the rest from reference TRBV30 and TRBJ1-6 gives the full variable domain: SQTIHQWPATLVQPVGSPLSLECTVEGTSNPNLYWYRQAAGRGLQLLFYSVGIGQISSEVPQNLSASRPQDRQFILSSKKLLLSDSGFYLCAWRVDPHNSPLHFGNGTRLTVT.

The V and J genes are TRBV3-1 (or the pseudogene TRBV3-2) and TRBJ2-7; TRBD1 agrees at 8 bases. Trimming removed 5 bases from V and 6 bases from J; junction bases left unmatched: 3. The CDR3 is made up of 12 amino acids. CDR1 LGHDT and CDR2 YNNKEL come from the germline V gene (reference sequence). The CDR3 protein is CASSYTGGEQYF. The CDR3 nucleotides read TGTGCCAGCAGCTATACAGGGGGCGAGCAGTACTTC.

This chain links TRBV28 with TRBJ2-7; 9 bases are a match to TRBD2. V lost 8 bases, J lost 7 bases, and 15 bases stayed unmatched. Germline V gene lookup returns CDR1 MDHEN and CDR2 SYDVKM. This CDR3 comprises 15 residues. The CDR3 sequence: CASGLVGAGGKEQYF. CDR3 nucleotides: TGTGCCAGCGGCTTGGTAGGGGCGGGAGGGAAGGAGCAGTACTTC.

This CDR3 reads CASSQLTGGETQYF. The CDR3 region has the DNA TGTGCCAGCAGCCAACTAACAGGGGGGGAGACCCAGTACTTC. V usage is TRBV4-2 and J usage is TRBJ2-5; 8 bases are a match to TRBD1. V gave up 2 bases and J gave up 5 bases; unmatched junction bases: 4. Germline assignment: CDR1 LGHNA and CDR2 YNFKEQ. This CDR3 spans 14 amino acids.

Here the CDR3 reads CATSDLPGGGGTEAFF. The DNA for the CDR3 is TGTGCCACCAGTGATTTGCCAGGGGGCGGGGGCACTGAAGCTTTCTTT. The rearrangement uses TRBV24-1 and TRBJ1-1; TRBD1 matches at 8 bases. This CDR3 has 16 residues. Germline V gene data show CDR1 as KGHDR and CDR2 as SFDVKD. V shed 0 bases, J shed 4 bases, and the junction held 6 bases outside the gene matches.

This clone was picked up one time. The chain carries TRBV9 and TRBJ2-7; the match to TRBD1 covers 8 bases. The CDR3 is 14 residues long. Germline V gene lookup returns CDR1 SGDLS and CDR2 YYNGEE. V lost 4 bases to trimming and J lost 6 bases; unmatched junction nucleotides: 9. CDR3 residues: CASSPRDRSIEQYF. CDR3 nucleotide sequence: TGTGCCAGCAGCCCCCGGGACAGGTCTATCGAGCAGTACTTC.

This clone was seen just once. The V and J genes are TRBV4-3 and TRBJ2-2, with TRBD2 as a possible D gene (6 bases). CDR3 length equals 15 residues. V was pared by 1 base and J by 4 bases, with 10 bases between. CDR1 is LGHNA, CDR2 YSLEER, per germline. CDR3 in DNA: TGCGCCAGCAGCCAAGGTCAGCGGGCCACCGGGGAGCTGTTTTTT. Translating gives CASSQGQRATGELFF.

The rearrangement joins TRBV20-1 to TRBJ2-7; 8 nucleotides align to TRBD2. Unmatched junction bases numbered 19, after V lost 3 bases and J lost 0 bases. Germline V gene lookup returns CDR1 DFQATT and CDR2 SNEGSKA (reference sequence). The CDR3 runs to 19 residues. The CDR3, as DNA: TGCAGTGCTAGTTCCCCCCTCGTCCTGACTAGCGCATTCTCCTACGAGCAGTACTTC. It specifies CSASSPLVLTSAFSYEQYF.

This chain uses TRBV18 with TRBJ2-7; 8 bases align to TRBD1. The V gene's germline CDR1 is KGHSH and CDR2 LQKENI. The trim removed 3 bases at V and 0 bases at J, leaving 4 bases unmatched. The CDR3 loop spans 15 amino acids. This CDR3 reads CASSPTGATSYEQYF. The CDR3, as DNA: TGTGCCAGCTCACCGACAGGGGCTACCTCCTACGAGCAGTACTTC.

This clone has a single count. The gene calls are TRBV6-5 and TRBJ2-5; D perhaps matches TRBD2 (5 bases). The CDR3 covers 15 residues. The germline gives CDR1 MNHEY, CDR2 SVGAGI. The germline V and J ends were trimmed by 0 bases and 7 bases, with 15 bases remaining between them. CDR3 region: CASSYSRVGARTQYF. DNA of the CDR3: TGTGCCAGCAGTTACTCGAGGGTGGGAGCGCGGACCCAGTACTTC.

The genes are TRBV18 and TRBJ1-1; maybe TRBD1 (5 bases). V was trimmed by 4 bases and J by 5 bases, leaving 14 bases between them. The CDR3 extends over 14 amino acids. Germline CDR1 is KGHSH and CDR2 is LQKENI. This CDR3 is CASSLDGGRTEAFF. The DNA of the CDR3 is TGTGCCAGCTCACTAGACGGGGGAAGGACTGAAGCTTTCTTT.

This sequence joins TRBV18 and TRBJ1-1; D gene unclear. The V end lost 6 bases, the J end lost 4 bases, and 15 bases lay between the germline ends. The CDR3 loop spans 14 amino acids. CDR1 is KGHSH and CDR2 is LQKENI in the germline V gene. In nucleotides, the CDR3 is TGTGCCAGCTCCCCCCTGGCGGAGATCACTGAAGCTTTCTTT. It specifies CASSPLAEITEAFF.

The chain has TRBV18 and TRBJ2-3; no clear D gene. The CDR3 totals 14 residues. Between the trimmed V and J ends, which lost 3 bases and 4 bases, there was a span of 11 bases. CDR1 KGHSH and CDR2 LQKENI come from the germline V gene. The CDR3 protein is CASSPISGSDTQYF. The CDR3 bases are TGTGCCAGCTCACCCATCTCGGGTTCAGATACGCAGTATTTT.

The chain is built from TRBV21-1 and TRBJ2-1. TRBV21-1 is a pseudogene. The CDR3 is 15 residues long. CDR3 loop: CASSGDGILYNEQFF. The CDR3 nucleotides are TGTGCCAGCAGCGGGGACGGGATCCTTTACAATGAGCAGTTCTTC.

The chain combines TRBV29-1 with TRBJ2-1; TRBD2 matches 10 bases. The CDR3 spans 12 residues. V lost 4 bases, J lost 9 bases, and 3 bases stayed unmatched. The germline V gene has CDR1 SQVTM and CDR2 ANQGSEA. CDR3 coding DNA: TGCAGCGTTGGGGGGACTAGCGCTGAGCAGTTCTTC. It encodes CSVGGTSAEQFF.

The rearrangement links TRBV7-9 to TRBJ1-4; 7 nucleotides agree with TRBD1. V shed 5 bases, J shed 2 bases, and the junction held 5 bases outside the gene matches. The CDR3 covers 15 residues. Germline CDR1 reads SEHNR; CDR2 reads FQNEAQ (reference sequence). CDR3 sequence reads: CASSPEQGTNEKLFF. CDR3 bases: TGTGCCAGCAGCCCCGAACAGGGGACTAATGAAAAACTGTTTTTT.